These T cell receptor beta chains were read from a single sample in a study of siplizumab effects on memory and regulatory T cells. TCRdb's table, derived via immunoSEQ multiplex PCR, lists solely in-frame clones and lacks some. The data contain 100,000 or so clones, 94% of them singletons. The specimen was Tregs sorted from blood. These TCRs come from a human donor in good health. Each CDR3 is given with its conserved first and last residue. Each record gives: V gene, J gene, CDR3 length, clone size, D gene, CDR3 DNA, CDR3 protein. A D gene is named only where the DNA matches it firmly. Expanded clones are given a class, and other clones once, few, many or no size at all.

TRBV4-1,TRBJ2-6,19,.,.,TGCGCCAGCAGCCAGGATAAAGAGGGACACCTCTCTGGGGCCAACGTCCTGACTTTC,CASSQDKEGHLSGANVLTF
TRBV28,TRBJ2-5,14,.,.,TGTGCCAGCAGTTACAGTACCGTTTCAGAGACCCAGTACTTC,CASSYSTVSETQYF
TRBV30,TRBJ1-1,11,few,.,TGTGCCTGGAGTTCGCCGGCATCGGCTTTCTTT,CAWSSPASAFF
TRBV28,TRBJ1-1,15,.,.,TGTGCCAGCACCATGTTACAGGCCTTAAACACTGAAGCTTTCTTT,CASTMLQALNTEAFF
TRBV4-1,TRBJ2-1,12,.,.,TGCGCCAGCAGCCAGATCTACAATGAGCAGTTCTTC,CASSQIYNEQFF
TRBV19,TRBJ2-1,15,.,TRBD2,TGTGCCAGTAGTATAAGGACTAGCGCCTACAATGAGCAGTTCTTC,CASSIRTSAYNEQFF
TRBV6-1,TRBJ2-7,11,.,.,TGTGCCAGCAGTTACGGAGGGGTCCTGTACTTC,CASSYGGVLYF
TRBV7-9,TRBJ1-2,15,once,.,TGTGCCAGCAGCCCGACCGGGCCTGTTGGGTATGGCTACACCTTC,CASSPTGPVGYGYTF
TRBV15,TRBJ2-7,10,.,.,TGTGCCACCAGCTTCCACGAGCAGTACTTC,CATSFHEQYF
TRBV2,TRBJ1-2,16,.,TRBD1,TGTGCCGGCAGTTTTTCACTTAGGGGGCCGGGCTATGGCTACACCTTC,CAGSFSLRGPGYGYTF
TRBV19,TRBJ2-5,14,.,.,TGTGCCAGTAGAACCGGCGGACCCCAAGAGACCCAGTACTTC,CASRTGGPQETQYF
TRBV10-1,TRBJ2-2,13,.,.,TGCGCCAGCAGTGTAGCGCCCACCGGGGAGCTGTTTTTT,CASSVAPTGELFF
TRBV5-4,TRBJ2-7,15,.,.,TGTGCCAGCAGCACGGGGACACTAGCTCCCTACGAGCAGTACTTC,CASSTGTLAPYEQYF
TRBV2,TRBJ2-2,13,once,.,TGTGCCAGCGGGGGACTTCGTACCGGGGAGCTGTTTTTT,CASGGLRTGELFF
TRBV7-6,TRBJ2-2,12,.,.,TGTGCCAGCAGCTATCGATGGGGTGGGCTGTTTTTT,CASSYRWGGLFF
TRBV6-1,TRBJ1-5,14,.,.,TGTGCCAGCAGCCCCGGGACGGCAAATCAGCCCCAGCATTTT,CASSPGTANQPQHF
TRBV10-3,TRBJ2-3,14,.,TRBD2,TGTGCCATCAGTACACTAGCGGGGGCCAATACGCAGTATTTT,CAISTLAGANTQYF
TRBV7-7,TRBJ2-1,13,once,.,TGTGCCAGCAGCTTATTTGAGGGCAATGAGCAGTTCTTC,CASSLFEGNEQFF
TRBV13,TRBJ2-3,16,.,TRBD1,TGTGCCAGCAGCTTAGTGGTGACAGGGAGCACAGATACGCAGTATTTT,CASSLVVTGSTDTQYF
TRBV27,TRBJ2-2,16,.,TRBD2,TGTGCCAGCAGTTTCGACTCTAGCGGAAACACCGGGGAGCTGTTTTTT,CASSFDSSGNTGELFF
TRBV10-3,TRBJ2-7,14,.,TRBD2,TGTGCCATCGGAACTAGCGGGAGGGAATACGAGCAGTACTTC,CAIGTSGREYEQYF
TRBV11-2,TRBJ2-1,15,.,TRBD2,TGTGCCAGCAGCTTAGTACTAGCGGGCAACAATGAGCAGTTCTTC,CASSLVLAGNNEQFF
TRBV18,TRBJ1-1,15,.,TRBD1,TGTGCCAGCTTAGCGGGACAGTTAAAGAACACTGAAGCTTTCTTT,CASLAGQLKNTEAFF
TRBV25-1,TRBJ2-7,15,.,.,TGTGCCAGCAGTTCCCCATCTTCGACCGCCTACGAGCAGTACTTC,CASSSPSSTAYEQYF
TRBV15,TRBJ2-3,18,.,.,TGTGCCACCAGCAGAGATTTGCCCAGCGGACTATTCACAGATACGCAGTATTTT,CATSRDLPSGLFTDTQYF
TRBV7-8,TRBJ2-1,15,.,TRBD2,TGTGCCAGCAGCGCGAGCGGGAGTGTCTACAATGAGCAGTTCTTC,CASSASGSVYNEQFF
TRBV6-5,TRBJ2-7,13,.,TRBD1,TGTGCCAGCAGTATTGACAGGGATGGCGAGCAGTACTTC,CASSIDRDGEQYF
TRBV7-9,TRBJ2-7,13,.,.,TGTGCCAGCAGTACCGGGACGGGCTACGAGCAGTACTTC,CASSTGTGYEQYF
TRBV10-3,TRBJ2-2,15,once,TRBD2,TGTGCCATCAGTGATCTAGCGGAGAACGCCGGGGAGCTGTTTTTT,CAISDLAENAGELFF
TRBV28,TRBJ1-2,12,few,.,TGTGCCACCCAGCGGGTCCTAGGGGGCTACACCTTC,CATQRVLGGYTF
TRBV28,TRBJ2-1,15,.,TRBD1,TGTGCCAGCAGATACCGGGACAGGGGGGTAAATGAGCAGTTCTTC,CASRYRDRGVNEQFF
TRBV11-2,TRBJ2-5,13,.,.,TGTGCCAGCAGCTCATACAGCGAAGAGACCCAGTACTTC,CASSSYSEETQYF
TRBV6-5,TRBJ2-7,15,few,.,TGTGCCAGCAGTTACTCACAGGTAGCCCCCTACGAGCAGTACTTC,CASSYSQVAPYEQYF
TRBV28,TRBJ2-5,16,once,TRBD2,TGTGCCAGCAGAACAGGACTAGCGGGAGGTCAGGAGACCCAGTACTTC,CASRTGLAGGQETQYF
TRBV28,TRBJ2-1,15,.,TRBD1,TGTGCCAGCAGTTCCCCCAAGGGACAGTACAATGAGCAGTTCTTC,CASSSPKGQYNEQFF
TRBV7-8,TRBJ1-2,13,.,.,TGTGCCAGCAGCTTAGGCCCGGGCTATGGCTACACCTTC,CASSLGPGYGYTF
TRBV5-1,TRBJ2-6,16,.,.,TGCGCCAGCAGCTTGGAGTCAGGGCCTGGGGCCAACGTCCTGACTTTC,CASSLESGPGANVLTF
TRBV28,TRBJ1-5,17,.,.,TGTGCCAGCAGCTCGCTGCCCCCGGGGGCCTTCAATCAGCCCCAGCATTTT,CASSSLPPGAFNQPQHF
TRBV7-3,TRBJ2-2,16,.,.,TGTGCCAGCACCCTCGGTGGAGGGCTGGGGTCCGGGGAGCTGTTTTTT,CASTLGGGLGSGELFF
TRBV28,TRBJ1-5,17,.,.,TGTGCCAGCAGCTCCCAAGCGGCAACGCTCTACAATCAGCCCCAGCATTTT,CASSSQAATLYNQPQHF
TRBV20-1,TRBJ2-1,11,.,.,TGCAGTGCTAGCCACGGGGGTGGGCAGTTCTTC,CSASHGGGQFF
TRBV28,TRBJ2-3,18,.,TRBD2,TGTGCCAGCAGTGTGACTAGCGGGGCCTACGTATTCACAGATACGCAGTATTTT,CASSVTSGAYVFTDTQYF
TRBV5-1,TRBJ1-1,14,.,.,TGCGCCAGCAGTCAATGGGGCGAGAACACTGAAGCTTTCTTT,CASSQWGENTEAFF